This T cell receptor beta chain was captured by sequencing in a study of blood T cell repertoires in COVID-19. With 6 bases removed from V and 5 bases from J, the gap between germline ends came to 11 bases. In germline, CDR1 is SGHTA, CDR2 FQGNSA. CDR3 length equals 14 residues. Using immunoSEQ multiplex PCR, the repertoire was profiled, and TCRdb retains in-frame clones only, with some absent. The table records a few hundred thousand clones, nearly 90% of them present only once. The study recruited people aged 18 to 89 years across under 25 US areas. Participants' reported clinical history set cohort assignment.

The sequencing sample was made of PBMCs or T cells enriched from blood (not recorded which). The rearrangement links TRBV7-2 to TRBJ1-6, with TRBD1 as a possible D gene (6 bases). This clonotype was obtained from a woman between 18 and 29 years old who had been exposed to COVID-19. Written as DNA, the CDR3 is TGTGCCAGCAGTTGGTACAGGGATAATTCACCCCTCCACTTT. Protein sequence: CASSWYRDNSPLHF.